The present T cell receptor (beta chain) was sequenced within a study of cytomegalovirus exposure and HLA in healthy donors. Study results and caveats: Analysis performed later showed TCR beta chains linked to HLA being more clonally expanded than equally common others. Researchers counted some 150 TCR beta chains as cytomegalovirus-associated.

This CDR3 has 13 residues. The V segment lost 5 bases and the J segment 8 bases; nucleotides outside the gene matches: 6. CDR1 is SGHTA, CDR2 FQGNSA, per germline. There are a few counts of this clone. As yet, its antigen is unknown. The study ran its PCR with 60 Vbeta and 13 Jbeta primers. TCRdb's table, derived via immunoSEQ multiplex PCR, lists solely in-frame clones and lacks some. The sample carries 150,000 to 200,000 clones, 80% recorded once. Sequencing used PBMCs. This sequence was found in a woman aged 40 to 55 in good health and CMV-seronegative. This chain uses TRBV7-2 with TRBJ2-1; 7 nucleotides line up with TRBD2. The CDR3 is CASSPRGGHEQFF. The CDR3 nucleotides are TGTGCCAGCAGCCCGCGGGGAGGGCATGAGCAGTTCTTC.